The 5 T cell receptor beta chains given below trace back to one sample, sequenced in a study of CD8+ T cells in alopecia areata. The authors extracted RNA and reverse transcribed it into cDNA as the sequencing template. The assay was immunoSEQ multiplex PCR, and TCRdb's table has in-frame clones only and misses some. This sample has roughly 140,000 clones, with approximately 50% found just once. The source material was CD4+ T cells sorted from blood, sampled at week 0. Every receptor here comes from a human donor with alopecia areata.

J is TRBJ2-1 and V is TRBV18; D possibly corresponds to TRBD1 (5 bases). In germline, CDR1 is KGHSH, CDR2 LQKENI. This CDR3 comprises 13 residues. The V gene lost 2 bases and the J gene lost 8 bases, with 10 bases spanning the gap. CDR3 protein: CASSPNRFYEQFF. The CDR3 nucleotides are TGTGCCAGCTCACCAAACAGGTTTTATGAGCAGTTCTTC.

The genes are TRBV13 and TRBJ2-5; perhaps TRBD2 as D (6 bases). The ends were cut back, 5 bases at V and 5 bases at J, with 15 bases in the middle. The CDR3 is 14 residues long. The germline gives CDR1 PRHDT, CDR2 FYEKMQ (reference sequence). The CDR3 region is CASSRRLVSETQYF. The CDR3 nucleotides read TGTGCCAGCAGCAGACGACTAGTTAGTGAGACCCAGTACTTC.

The V gene is TRBV29-1, the J gene TRBJ2-5; 11 bases are a match to TRBD1. The CDR3 is 16 residues long. Germline assignment: CDR1 SQVTM and CDR2 ANQGSEA. The junction had 10 bases not matched to a gene; V was cut back by 1 base and J by 6 bases. The CDR3, as DNA: TGCAGCGTTGAAGGGACAGGGGGCTTTGGGGTAAAGACCCAGTACTTC. Translated: CSVEGTGGFGVKTQYF.

This clone was seen a single time. The J gene is TRBJ1-2, the V gene TRBV9; weak D call: TRBD1 (6 bases). Germline V lookup: CDR1 SGDLS, CDR2 YYNGEE. The CDR3 runs 12 residues. Trimming removed 8 bases at V and 4 bases at J, with 12 bases between. The CDR3 DNA reads as TGTGCCAGTAGAGACAGGATCTATGGCTACACCTTC. Translated, it gives CASRDRIYGYTF. The whole variable domain, remainder taken from reference TRBV9 and TRBJ1-2, is DSGVTQTPKHLITATGQRVTLRCSPRSGDLSVYWYQQSLDQGLQFLIQYYNGEERAKGNILERFSAQQFPDLHSELNLSSLELGDSALYFCASRDRIYGYTFGSGTRLTVV.

The chain recombines TRBV30 with TRBJ2-6; D remains unclear. V lost 5 bases to trimming and J lost 0 bases, with 8 bases between them. From germline, CDR1 is GTSNPN and CDR2 SVGIG (reference sequence). The CDR3 has 14 amino acids. Here the CDR3 DNA reads TGTGCCTGGGGTCTCTTCTCTGGGGCCAACGTCCTGACTTTC. Translating gives CAWGLFSGANVLTF.